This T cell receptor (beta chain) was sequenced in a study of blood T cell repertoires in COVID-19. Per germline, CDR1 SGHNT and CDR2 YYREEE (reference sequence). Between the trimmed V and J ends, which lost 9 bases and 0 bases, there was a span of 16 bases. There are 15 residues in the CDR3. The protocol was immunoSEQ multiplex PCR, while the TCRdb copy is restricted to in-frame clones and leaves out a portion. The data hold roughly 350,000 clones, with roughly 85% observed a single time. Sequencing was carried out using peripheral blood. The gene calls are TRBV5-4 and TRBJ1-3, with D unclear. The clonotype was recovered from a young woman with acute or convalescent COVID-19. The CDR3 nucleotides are TGTGCCACCTCTGGCGCGGGGAGCTCTGGAAACACCATATATTTT. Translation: CATSGAGSSGNTIYF.